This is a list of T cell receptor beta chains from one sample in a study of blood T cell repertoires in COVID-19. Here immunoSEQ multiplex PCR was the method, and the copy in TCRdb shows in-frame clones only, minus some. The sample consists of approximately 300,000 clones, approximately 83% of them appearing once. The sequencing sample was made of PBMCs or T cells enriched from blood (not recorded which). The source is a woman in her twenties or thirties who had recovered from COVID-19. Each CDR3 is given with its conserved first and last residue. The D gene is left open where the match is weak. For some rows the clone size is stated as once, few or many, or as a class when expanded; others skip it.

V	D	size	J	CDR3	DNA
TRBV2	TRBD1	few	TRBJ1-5	CASSEWTGWDQPQHF	TGTGCCAGCAGTGAGTGGACAGGGTGGGATCAGCCCCAGCATTTT
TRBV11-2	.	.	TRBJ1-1	CASSFIRGSNTEAFF	TGTGCCAGCAGCTTTATTAGGGGCTCGAACACTGAAGCTTTCTTT
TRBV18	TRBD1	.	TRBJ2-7	CASSTDRTSYEQYF	TGTGCCAGCTCAACGGACAGGACCTCCTACGAGCAGTACTTC
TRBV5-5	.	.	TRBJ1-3	CASSLTENQVERRDTIYF	TGTGCCAGCAGCCTAACCGAGAACCAAGTAGAGCGGAGGGACACCATATATTTT
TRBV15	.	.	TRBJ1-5	CATSRDRDSGNQPQHF	TGTGCCACCAGCAGAGATCGGGACTCGGGCAATCAGCCCCAGCATTTT
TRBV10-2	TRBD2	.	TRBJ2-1	CASSRGLADYNEQFF	TGCGCCAGCAGTCGCGGACTAGCGGATTACAATGAGCAGTTCTTC
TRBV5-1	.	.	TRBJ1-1	CASTGEHTEAFF	TGCGCCAGCACTGGGGAGCACACTGAAGCTTTCTTT
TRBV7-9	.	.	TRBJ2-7	CASSHSSLGTPGSYEQYF	TGTGCCAGCAGCCACTCCAGCCTGGGGACACCCGGCTCCTACGAGCAGTACTTC
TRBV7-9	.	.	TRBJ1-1	CASSWWGRKDTEAFF	TGTGCCAGCAGCTGGTGGGGGCGGAAGGACACTGAAGCTTTCTTT
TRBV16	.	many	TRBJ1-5	CASSRADSNQPQHF	TGTGCCAGCAGCCGCGCTGATAGCAATCAGCCCCAGCATTTT
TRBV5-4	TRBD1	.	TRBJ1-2	CASSLEGGEGGYTF	TGTGCCAGCAGCTTGGAAGGGGGCGAGGGTGGCTACACCTTC
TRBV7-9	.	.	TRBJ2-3	CASSQGVFSTDTQYF	TGTGCCAGCAGCCAAGGGGTTTTTAGCACAGATACGCAGTATTTT
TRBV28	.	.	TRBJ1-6	CASSLRFNSPLHF	TGTGCCAGCAGTCTTCGGTTCAATTCACCCCTCCACTTT
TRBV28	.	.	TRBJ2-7	CASSGRGFGSYEQYF	TGTGCCAGCAGTGGTCGGGGGTTTGGATCATACGAGCAGTACTTC
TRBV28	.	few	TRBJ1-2	CASSLPRGDYGYTF	TGTGCCAGCAGTTTGCCCAGGGGAGACTATGGCTACACCTTC
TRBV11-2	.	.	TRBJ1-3	CASSPPGGRNTIYF	TGTGCCAGCAGCCCCCCGGGAGGGAGAAACACCATATATTTT
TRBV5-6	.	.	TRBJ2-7	CASSLKAGLTYEQYF	TGTGCCAGCAGCTTGAAAGCGGGCTTAACCTACGAGCAGTACTTC
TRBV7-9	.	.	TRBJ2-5	CASSLKTRHETQYF	TGTGCCAGCAGCCTAAAAACCAGACATGAGACCCAGTACTTC
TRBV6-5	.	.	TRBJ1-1	CASKREGVEAFF	TGTGCCAGCAAGCGCGAGGGGGTGGAAGCTTTCTTT
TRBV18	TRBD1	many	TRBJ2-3	CASSPDRGTADTQYF	TGTGCCAGCTCACCGGACAGGGGCACGGCAGATACGCAGTATTTT
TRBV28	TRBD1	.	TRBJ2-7	CASSRTGVSYEQYF	TGTGCCAGCAGTCGGACAGGGGTATCCTACGAGCAGTACTTC
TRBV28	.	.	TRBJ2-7	CASSLGPGEGYEQYF	TGTGCCAGCAGTTTAGGGCCGGGAGAGGGATACGAGCAGTACTTC
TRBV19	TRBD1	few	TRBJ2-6	CASRQGVGANVLTF	TGTGCCAGCCGCCAGGGGGTCGGGGCCAACGTCCTGACTTTC
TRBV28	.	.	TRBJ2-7	CASSPSLGGQYF	TGTGCCAGCAGTCCATCTCTCGGGGGGCAGTACTTC
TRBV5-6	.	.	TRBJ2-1	CASTFGQYNEQFF	TGTGCCAGCACCTTTGGACAGTACAATGAGCAGTTCTTC
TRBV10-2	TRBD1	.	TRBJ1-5	CASTLTGGSNQPQHF	TGCGCCAGCACCCTGACAGGGGGGAGCAATCAGCCCCAGCATTTT
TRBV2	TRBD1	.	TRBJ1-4	CASTRDRDSSVLGEKLFF	TGTGCCAGCACCCGCGACCGGGACAGCTCTGTTTTAGGTGAAAAACTGTTTTTT
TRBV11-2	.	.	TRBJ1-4	CASSFGGREKLFF	TGTGCCAGCAGCTTTGGGGGGAGGGAAAAACTGTTTTTT
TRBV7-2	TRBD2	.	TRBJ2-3	CASSLGTSGSSMYF	TGTGCCAGCAGCCTTGGGACTAGCGGGAGTAGTATGTATTTT
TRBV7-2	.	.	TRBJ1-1	CASSLVVGGGTEAFF	TGTGCCAGCAGCTTAGTGGTCGGGGGGGGCACTGAAGCTTTCTTT
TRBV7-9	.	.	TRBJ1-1	CASSTHGPYTEAFF	TGTGCCAGCAGCACACATGGCCCCTACACTGAAGCTTTCTTT
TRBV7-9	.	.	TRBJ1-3	CASSFTWDISGNTIYF	TGTGCCAGCAGCTTCACTTGGGACATCTCTGGAAACACCATATATTTT
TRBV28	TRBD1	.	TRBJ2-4	CASSFAIGQGATKNIQYF	TGTGCCAGCAGTTTCGCAATAGGACAGGGGGCGACCAAAAACATTCAGTACTTC
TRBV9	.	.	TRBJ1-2	CASSVARRRSNYGYTF	TGTGCCAGCAGCGTAGCTCGGAGGAGATCTAACTATGGCTACACCTTC
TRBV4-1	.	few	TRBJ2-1	CASSQLGSSYNEQFF	TGCGCCAGCAGCCAACTGGGGAGCTCCTACAATGAGCAGTTCTTC
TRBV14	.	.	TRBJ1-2	CASSQDSGGFYGYTF	TGTGCCAGCAGCCAAGATTCGGGGGGATTCTATGGCTACACCTTC
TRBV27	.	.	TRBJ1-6	CASSSYLRGREESPLHF	TGTGCCAGCAGTTCATATCTTCGGGGCAGGGAGGAATCACCCCTCCACTTT
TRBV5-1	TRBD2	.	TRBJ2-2	CASSLKAGGPRGGELFF	TGCGCCAGCAGCTTGAAAGCGGGAGGCCCTAGGGGCGGGGAGCTGTTTTTT
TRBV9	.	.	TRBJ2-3	CASSVGFLGRTDTQYF	TGTGCCAGCAGTGTAGGATTTTTGGGGCGCACAGATACGCAGTATTTT
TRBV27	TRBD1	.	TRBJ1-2	CASSFLSQGSIPISHYGYTF	TGTGCCAGCAGTTTCCTCTCACAGGGGTCGATACCCATATCCCACTATGGCTACACCTTC
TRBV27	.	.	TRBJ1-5	CASSPTDYSNQPQHF	TGTGCCAGCAGCCCGACAGATTATAGCAATCAGCCCCAGCATTTT
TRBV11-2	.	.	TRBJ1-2	CASSAAEDYGYTF	TGTGCCAGCAGCGCCGCAGAGGACTATGGCTACACCTTC
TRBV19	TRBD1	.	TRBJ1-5	CASSTRQGQGVGNQPQHF	TGTGCCAGTAGTACCCGCCAAGGTCAGGGGGTTGGGAATCAGCCCCAGCATTTT
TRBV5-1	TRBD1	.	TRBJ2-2	CASSPGILDREYTGELFF	TGCGCCAGCAGCCCAGGAATCTTGGACAGGGAGTACACCGGGGAGCTGTTTTTT
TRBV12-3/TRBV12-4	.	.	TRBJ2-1	CASSLAGNEQFF	TGTGCCAGCAGTTTAGCCGGGAATGAGCAGTTCTTC
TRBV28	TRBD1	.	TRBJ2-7	CASSLLSGTGSQLVYEQYF	TGTGCCAGCAGTTTATTATCCGGGACAGGGTCCCAGTTGGTCTACGAGCAGTACTTC
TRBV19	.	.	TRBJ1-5	CASKGQINQPQHF	TGTGCCAGTAAGGGGCAGATTAATCAGCCCCAGCATTTT
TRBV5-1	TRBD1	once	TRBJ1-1	CASSLAQQGAGTEAFF	TGCGCCAGCAGCTTAGCCCAACAGGGGGCGGGCACTGAAGCTTTCTTT
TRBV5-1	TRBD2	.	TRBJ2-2	CASRPLAGGPGELFF	TGCGCCAGCAGACCACTAGCGGGGGGGCCCGGGGAGCTGTTTTTT
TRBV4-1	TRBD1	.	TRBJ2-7	CASSQAWTGLYEQYF	TGCGCCAGCAGCCAAGCGTGGACAGGGCTCTACGAGCAGTACTTC
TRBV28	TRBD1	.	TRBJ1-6	CASSSHPTGDSPLHF	TGTGCCAGCAGTTCTCATCCAACAGGGGATTCACCCCTCCACTTT
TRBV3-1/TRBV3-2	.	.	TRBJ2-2	CASSPGGPVTGELFF	TGTGCCAGCAGCCCCGGGGGGCCGGTCACCGGGGAGCTGTTTTTT
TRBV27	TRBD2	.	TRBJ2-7	CASGQGTSGAYEQYF	TGTGCCAGCGGACAGGGTACTAGCGGGGCATACGAGCAGTACTTC
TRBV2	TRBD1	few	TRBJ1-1	CASRGRQGAGPHTEAFF	TGTGCCAGCAGGGGAAGACAGGGGGCTGGACCGCACACTGAAGCTTTCTTT
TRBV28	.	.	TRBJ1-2	CASYGQNPRKLYF	TGTGCCAGCTACGGACAGAATCCCAGGAAACTCTACTTC
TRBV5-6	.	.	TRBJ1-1	CASSFYEGWDTEAFF	TGTGCCAGCAGCTTTTACGAGGGATGGGATACTGAAGCTTTCTTT
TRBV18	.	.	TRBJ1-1	CASSAGTPIEAFF	TGTGCCAGCTCAGCCGGGACACCTATTGAAGCTTTCTTT
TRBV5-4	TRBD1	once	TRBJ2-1	CASRDRGATYNEQFF	TGTGCCAGCAGGGACAGGGGGGCTACCTACAATGAGCAGTTCTTC
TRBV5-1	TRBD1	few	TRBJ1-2	CASSLEGGRGGYTF	TGCGCCAGCAGCTTGGAAGGGGGCCGTGGCGGCTACACCTTC